This is a list of T cell receptor beta chains from one sample in a study of CD8+ T cells in alopecia areata. Clones were read by immunoSEQ multiplex PCR, and TCRdb kept only the in-frame ones, dropping some. Of approximately 150,000 clones detected, more than 55% appear once; the ten largest clones hold 36%. What was sequenced was CD8+ T cells sorted from blood. The origin of the receptors is a human donor in good health. Each CDR3 is given with its conserved first and last residue. D genes are given only for firm matches. Not all rows give a size; the values are once, few, many and, for expanded clones, a class.

cdr3_aa,cdr3_nt,j_call,clone_size,v_call,d_call
CASSVADSDYEQYF,TGTGCCAGCAGCGTAGCTGACTCAGACTACGAGCAGTACTTC,TRBJ2-7,-,TRBV9,-
CASSFLQEPYNEQFF,TGTGCCAGCAGCTTTTTACAGGAACCCTACAATGAGCAGTTCTTC,TRBJ2-1,-,TRBV5-5,-
CASSWGTGPTYEQYF,TGTGCCAGCAGCTGGGGGACGGGACCAACCTACGAGCAGTACTTC,TRBJ2-7,-,TRBV5-6,-
CSVEDRGFPYEQYF,TGCAGCGTTGAGGACAGGGGTTTCCCCTACGAGCAGTACTTC,TRBJ2-7,few,TRBV29-1,TRBD1
CASSDLQETQYF,TGCGCCAGCAGTGACTTGCAAGAGACCCAGTACTTC,TRBJ2-5,-,TRBV10-2,-
CASSATSGSAYEQYF,TGTGCCAGCAGCGCGACTAGCGGGAGTGCCTACGAGCAGTACTTC,TRBJ2-7,-,TRBV9,TRBD2
CASSLNSRLDTQYF,TGTGCCAGCAGCTTAAATTCCCGGTTGGATACGCAGTATTTT,TRBJ2-3,few,TRBV7-3,-
CASSVGSDSTYGYTF,TGCGCCAGCAGCGTTGGATCGGACAGCACCTATGGCTACACCTTC,TRBJ1-2,-,TRBV5-1,-
CASARGPNTEAFF,TGTGCCAGCGCCAGGGGGCCGAACACTGAAGCTTTCTTT,TRBJ1-1,-,TRBV27,TRBD1
CASSETGTGGEQFF,TGCGCCAGCAGTGAGACCGGGACAGGGGGTGAGCAGTTCTTC,TRBJ2-1,-,TRBV9,TRBD1